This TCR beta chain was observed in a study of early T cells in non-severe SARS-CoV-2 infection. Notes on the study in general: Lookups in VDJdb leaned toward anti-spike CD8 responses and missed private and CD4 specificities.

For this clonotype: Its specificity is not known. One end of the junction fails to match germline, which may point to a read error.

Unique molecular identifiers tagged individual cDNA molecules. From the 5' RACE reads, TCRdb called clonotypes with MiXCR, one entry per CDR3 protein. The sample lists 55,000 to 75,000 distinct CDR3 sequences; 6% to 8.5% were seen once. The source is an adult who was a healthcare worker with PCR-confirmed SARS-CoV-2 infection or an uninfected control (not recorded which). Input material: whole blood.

CDR3 nucleotide sequence: TGTGCCAGCAGGCCGGGACAGGGGAACTATGGCTATACCTTC. Its translation: CASRPGQGNYGYTF. The chain recombines TRBV6-1 with TRBJ1-2, with 10 bases identical to TRBD1. This CDR3 spans 14 amino acids. Germline-derived CDR1 and CDR2 are MNHNS and SASEGT.